This passage covers 20 T cell receptor beta chains from one sample sequenced in a study of identical twins. MiXCR, run by TCRdb on the 5' RACE reads, gives a single entry per CDR3 protein. The data show 700,000 to 950,000 distinct CDR3 sequences, with approximately 13% seen just once and roughly 1.6% held by the top ten. This sample was shared with a second study, whose subject was yellow fever vaccine responses in identical twins.

Sequencing was carried out using PBMCs. These receptors came from a woman in her late teens or twenties in good health.

This clonotype appeared a few times. The chain joins TRBV20-1 to TRBJ2-7; 9 nucleotides agree with TRBD2. Germline trimming cut 2 bases from V and 0 bases from J; bases unmatched to any gene: 5. CDR1 DFQATT and CDR2 SNEGSKA come from the germline V gene (reference sequence). The CDR3 has 15 amino acids. CDR3 DNA sequence: TGCAGTGCTAGATCTAGCGGGATGGGCTCCTACGAGCAGTACTTC. Translation: CSARSSGMGSYEQYF.

This clonotype was seen a handful of times. The chain carries TRBV12-3 or TRBV12-4 and TRBJ2-1; 14 positions match TRBD2. Losses at the gene ends were 7 bases for V and 6 bases for J; bases not matched to a gene: 5. This CDR3 region has 15 residues. As DNA, the CDR3 is TGTGCCAGCACCGCGACTAGCGGGGGGGTCAATGAGCAGTTCTTC. It encodes CASTATSGGVNEQFF.

This clonotype was seen only a few times. This rearrangement joins TRBV14 to TRBJ2-7; D remains unclear. CDR1 is SGHDN and CDR2 is FVKESK in the germline V gene. The CDR3 is 15 residues long. The ends were cut back, 7 bases at V and 3 bases at J, with 19 bases in the middle. The CDR3 sequence is CASNDPMDGFYEQYF. Written as DNA, the CDR3 is TGTGCCAGCAACGACCCTATGGACGGTTTCTACGAGCAGTACTTC.

This clonotype was counted only a few times. The rearrangement joins TRBV7-7 to TRBJ2-1; D may be TRBD2 (6 bases). Trimming stripped 1 base from V and 5 bases from J, with 15 bases between. The CDR3 totals 16 residues. CDR1 SSHAT and CDR2 FNYEAQ come from the germline V gene (reference sequence). CDR3 nucleotide sequence: TGTGCCAGCAGCTTAGGACTTAGCGGACCTAACAATGAGCAGTTCTTC. This translates into CASSLGLSGPNNEQFF.

This clonotype appeared many times. The genes are TRBV11-2 and TRBJ1-1; TRBD1 is a possible D gene (5 bases). There are 14 residues in the CDR3. Germline V lookup: CDR1 SGHAT, CDR2 FQNNGV. Written as DNA, the CDR3 is TGTGCAAGCGGGTCCCTCGGGGGGATCCCTGAAGCTTTCTTT. Translation: CASGSLGGIPEAFF.

This clonotype was detected ten times or more. In DNA form, the CDR3 reads TGCAGCGCAGGGGTCCAAGAGACCCAGTACTTC. Its protein product is CSAGVQETQYF. The chain links TRBV29-1 to TRBJ2-5; perhaps TRBD1 as D (6 bases). CDR1 SQVTM and CDR2 ANQGSEA come from the germline V gene. Between the trimmed V and J ends, which lost 7 bases and 1 base, there was a span of 7 bases. This CDR3 is built from 11 residues. Full variable domain (remainder filled in from reference TRBV29-1 and TRBJ2-5): SAVISQKPSRDICQRGTSLTIQCQVDSQVTMMFWYRQQPGQSLTLIATANQGSEATYESGFVIDKFPISRPNLTFSTLTVSNMSPEDSSIYLCSAGVQETQYFGPGTRLLVL.

This clonotype was recorded a few times. The gene calls are TRBV7-9 and TRBJ1-1; 7 nucleotides match TRBD1. CDR1 is SEHNR, CDR2 FQNEAQ, per germline (reference sequence). The CDR3 runs 14 residues. J was trimmed by 9 bases and V by 4 bases; bases with no gene match: 11. The CDR3, as DNA: TGTGCCAGCAGCTGGGAGGGACAGAGACTTCAAGCTTTCTTT. It is translated as CASSWEGQRLQAFF.

This clonotype was observed a handful of times. This sequence joins TRBV20-1 and TRBJ2-3; a weak D match, TRBD2 (6 bases). CDR1 is DFQATT, CDR2 SNEGSKA, per germline (reference sequence). Trimming removed 3 bases from V and 7 bases from J, with 20 bases in between. The CDR3 contains 15 residues. The CDR3 coding sequence is TGCAGTGCTAGGGCCGGGACTGACAGCGAAAATACGCAGTATTTT. Protein product: CSARAGTDSENTQYF.

Details on this clonotype: Germline and junction disagree at one end, which may indicate a read error. V is TRBV20-1 and J is TRBJ2-7, with 12 bases fitting TRBD2. The CDR3 loop spans 18 amino acids. Germline V gene sequence: CDR1 DFQATT, CDR2 SNEGSKA (reference sequence). CDR3 bases: TGCTGTGCTAGAGATCTCCGGACTAGCGGGAATAGGAACTACGAGCAGTACTTC. Translated, it gives CCARDLRTSGNRNYEQYF.

This clonotype came up a few times. This chain joins TRBV11-3 and TRBJ2-7, with 9 bases that match TRBD2. This CDR3 spans 15 amino acids. The V gene's germline CDR1 is SGHNT and CDR2 YENEEA. V was clipped by 2 bases and J by 2 bases; unmatched bases: 4. The CDR3 reads CASSLISGGPYEQYF. The CDR3 bases are TGTGCCAGCAGCTTAATTAGCGGGGGACCCTACGAGCAGTACTTC. The variable domain in full, with the rest retrieved from reference TRBV11-3 and TRBJ2-7, is EAGVVQSPRYKIIEKKQPVAFWCNPISGHNTLYWYLQNLGQGPELLIRYENEEAVDDSQLPKDRFSAERLKGVDSTLKIQPAELGDSAVYLCASSLISGGPYEQYFGPGTRLTVT.

The rearrangement uses TRBV20-1 and TRBJ2-3, with TRBD2 identical over 7 bases. This CDR3 is built from 15 residues. Germline CDR1 DFQATT, CDR2 SNEGSKA (reference sequence). V dropped 0 bases and J dropped 7; count of bases not matched to a gene: 10. CDR3 bases: TGCAGTGCTAGAGAGCCGGGACTAACCACCAATACGCAGTATTTT. Translation: CSAREPGLTTNTQYF.

The gene calls are TRBV28 and TRBJ2-7, with D possibly TRBD1 on 6 matching bases. Germline V gene data show CDR1 as MDHEN and CDR2 as SYDVKM. CDR3 length: 14 residues. Trimming shortened V by 6 bases and J by 7 bases, and 19 bases separated the two germline ends. Here the CDR3 DNA reads TGTGCCAGCAGACCGGGACACAAGGGGTGGGAGCAGTACTTC. Its protein is CASRPGHKGWEQYF.

This clonotype was observed a handful of times. The chain recombines TRBV5-1 with TRBJ2-3; D tentatively reads TRBD1 or TRBD2 (6 bases each). The CDR3 contains 17 residues. Trimming took 0 bases from V and 4 from J, leaving 18 bases between them. Germline V gene sequence: CDR1 SGHRS, CDR2 YFSETQ. DNA of the CDR3: TGCGCCAGCAGCTTGGTAGGGGGGCCTACCGGATCAGATACGCAGTATTTT. Translation: CASSLVGGPTGSDTQYF. The whole variable domain, filled in from reference TRBV5-1 and TRBJ2-3, reads KAGVTQTPRYLIKTRGQQVTLSCSPISGHRSVSWYQQTPGQGLQFLFEYFSETQRNKGNFPGRFSGRQFSNSRSEMNVSTLELGDSALYLCASSLVGGPTGSDTQYFGPGTRLTVL.

The gene calls are TRBV20-1 and TRBJ2-5, with D perhaps matching TRBD1 or TRBD2 (5 bases each). V lost 7 bases, J lost 5 bases, and 17 bases lay in between. There are 13 residues in the CDR3. Germline V gives CDR1 DFQATT, CDR2 SNEGSKA (reference sequence). Here the CDR3 DNA reads TGCAGTGTCACGGGACCTTCGGGCGAGACCCAGTACTTC. Protein: CSVTGPSGETQYF.

The CDR3 region is CASSHGTGMGTEAFF. CDR3 nucleotides: TGTGCCAGCAGCCACGGGACAGGGATGGGGACTGAAGCTTTCTTT. V is TRBV6-1 and J is TRBJ1-1, with TRBD1 matching 9 bases. This CDR3 region has 15 residues. Looked up from germline, CDR1 is MNHNS and CDR2 is SASEGT. V lost 6 bases and J lost 5; bases outside the gene matches: 10.

This chain uses TRBV12-3 or TRBV12-4 with TRBJ1-5, with D possibly matching TRBD1 (5 bases). V shed 3 bases and J shed 3 bases, with 12 bases lying between them. The CDR3 covers 15 residues. Written as DNA, the CDR3 is TGTGCCAGCAGTTTGAGGTTGGGGGACAATCAGCCCCAGCATTTT. Its protein product is CASSLRLGDNQPQHF.

In this sample, this clonotype turned up many times. The rearrangement uses TRBV6-5 and TRBJ2-1; TRBD2 matches at 7 bases. The CDR3 is 12 residues long. V gave up 2 bases and J gave up 9 bases; unmatched junction bases: 1. In germline, CDR1 is MNHEY, CDR2 SVGAGI. CDR3 sequence (DNA): TGTGCCAGCAGTTACACGGGAGGTGAGCAGTTCTTC. It encodes CASSYTGGEQFF.

The chain recombines TRBV20-1 with TRBJ2-1, with D perhaps TRBD1 (6 bases). V lost 3 bases, J lost 8 bases, and 14 bases lay in between. This CDR3 spans 13 amino acids. Germline V gene lookup returns CDR1 DFQATT and CDR2 SNEGSKA (reference sequence). CDR3 loop: CSARIGGRDEQFF. The CDR3 coding sequence is TGCAGTGCTAGGATAGGGGGTAGGGATGAGCAGTTCTTC.

This clonotype was picked up many times. V is TRBV4-2 and J is TRBJ1-1; no definite D call. Germline V lookup: CDR1 LGHNA, CDR2 YNFKEQ. V lost 0 bases and J 0 bases, leaving 8 bases between the germline ends. This CDR3 contains 15 residues. CDR3 nucleotides: TGTGCCAGCAGCCAAGAGACTTCCGTGAACACTGAAGCTTTCTTT. Translated: CASSQETSVNTEAFF.

This clonotype was detected only a few times. The chain joins TRBV28 to TRBJ2-1; D is ambiguous. The germline V gene encodes CDR1 MDHEN and CDR2 SYDVKM. This CDR3 comprises 12 residues. The ends were cut back, 0 bases at V and 9 bases at J, with 6 bases in the middle. The chain's CDR3 is CASSLWVGEQFF. The CDR3 bases are TGTGCCAGCAGTTTATGGGTAGGTGAGCAGTTCTTC. Based on the CDR3 plus reference TRBV28 and TRBJ2-1, the full variable domain is DVKVTQSSRYLVKRTGEKVFLECVQDMDHENMFWYRQDPGLGLRLIYFSYDVKMKEKGDIPEGYSVSREKKERFSLILESASTNQTSMYLCASSLWVGEQFFGPGTRLTVL.